A single sample is the source of the 19 T cell receptor beta chains below, sequenced in a study of blood T cell repertoires in COVID-19 (TCRdb year 2020). Library construction relied on the immunoSEQ multiplex PCR assay. Not all clones reach the TCRdb copy of this immuneACCESS table, which keeps in-frame sequences only. Checked studies attribute under half of the gap to unresolved V genes and leave the rest unexplained. The sample includes approximately 190,000 clones, with around 79% observed a single time. 15% to 20% of the sample comes from the top ten. Sample: peripheral blood. These receptors were obtained from a man aged 55-75 years with active or convalescent COVID-19.

CDR3 nucleotides: TGTGCCAGCAGCTTGCGAGGGACAGGGCACACCGGGGAGCTGTTTTTT. Its protein product is CASSLRGTGHTGELFF. This chain uses TRBV11-3 with TRBJ2-2, with TRBD1 matching 9 bases. After removal of 3 bases from V and 3 bases from J, the junction contained 5 bases not matched to a gene. Per the germline V gene, CDR1 is SGHNT and CDR2 is YENEEA. This CDR3 region has 16 residues.

This clone was observed a single time. This chain joins TRBV6-5 and TRBJ2-2, with TRBD2 as a possible D gene (5 bases). CDR1 is MNHEY, CDR2 SVGAGI, per germline. The CDR3 has 14 residues. Deletions cut 7 bases from V and 6 bases from J, with 15 bases between. The CDR3 coding sequence is TGTGCCAGCAAGGGCGCCCGGGGAGCCGGGGAGCTGTTTTTT. Protein product: CASKGARGAGELFF.

V gene TRBV7-2 combines with J gene TRBJ2-7; 10 positions match TRBD1. Per germline, CDR1 SGHTA and CDR2 FQGNSA. The trim removed 6 bases at V and 5 bases at J, leaving 7 bases unmatched. The CDR3 extends over 14 amino acids. This CDR3 is CASSTDRGRDEQYF. CDR3 bases: TGTGCCAGCAGTACCGACAGGGGGCGTGACGAGCAGTACTTC.

The gene calls are TRBV15 and TRBJ1-2, with 8 bases aligning to TRBD1. Germline V lookup: CDR1 LNHNV, CDR2 YYDKDF (reference sequence). The ends lost 0 bases at V and 6 bases at J; junction bases unmatched: 9. The CDR3 loop spans 16 amino acids. The CDR3 spells CATSRDRGTGDDGYTF. The CDR3 coding sequence is TGTGCCACCAGCAGAGATCGAGGGACAGGAGACGATGGCTACACCTTC.

This clone is medium-sized. Within the sample, other DNA sequences also encode this same CDR3. The chain links TRBV4-3 to TRBJ2-1; 10 nucleotides agree with TRBD2. Trimming took 2 bases from V and 4 from J; bases not matched to a gene: 2. CDR3 length: 15 amino acids. The V gene's germline CDR1 is LGHNA and CDR2 YSLEER. This chain's CDR3 is CASSQTSGAYNEQFF. The CDR3 nucleotides read TGCGCCAGCAGCCAAACTAGCGGGGCGTACAATGAGCAGTTCTTC.

This clone showed up just once. V gene TRBV29-1 combines with J gene TRBJ2-1; possible D gene TRBD1, 5 bases. V lost 7 bases, J lost 7 bases, and 20 bases lay in between. CDR1 SQVTM and CDR2 ANQGSEA come from the germline V gene. The CDR3 is made up of 14 amino acids. The CDR3 here is CSALTGQGGNEQFF. CDR3 in DNA: TGCAGCGCCCTCACTGGGCAGGGTGGTAATGAGCAGTTCTTC.

V gene TRBV29-1 combines with J gene TRBJ2-5; 9 bases fit TRBD2. In germline, CDR1 is SQVTM, CDR2 ANQGSEA. This CDR3 spans 17 amino acids. The V gene end was trimmed by 0 bases and the J gene end by 1 base; junction bases not matched to a gene: 9. The CDR3 DNA sequence: TGCAGCGTTGAAGAGAATATGGGCGGGAGGGCCCAAGAGACCCAGTACTTC. Protein product: CSVEENMGGRAQETQYF.

This clone was detected once. The chain is built from TRBV29-1 and TRBJ2-7; D possibly corresponds to TRBD1 (6 bases). The CDR3 contains 12 residues. V lost 8 bases and J lost 3, with 14 bases in between. Germline CDR1 SQVTM, CDR2 ANQGSEA. The CDR3 is CSPRQVRYEQYF. The CDR3 DNA follows: TGCAGCCCTAGACAGGTCCGCTACGAGCAGTACTTC.

The V gene is TRBV6-6, the J gene TRBJ1-2; 7 bases align to TRBD1. J gave up 8 bases and V 7 bases, and 16 bases lay outside the gene matches. CDR1 and CDR2 (germline): MNHNY, SVGAGI (reference sequence). The CDR3 is made up of 15 amino acids. DNA for the CDR3: TGTGCCAGCACCCCCTCGGAGGGGGCGCTGAGGGGCTACACCTTC. Translating gives CASTPSEGALRGYTF.

V and J are TRBV5-1 and TRBJ2-7; D perhaps matches TRBD2 (6 bases). The germline V and J ends were trimmed by 4 bases and 1 base, with 12 bases remaining between them. CDR1 is SGHRS and CDR2 is YFSETQ in the germline V gene. This CDR3 region has 14 residues. In DNA form, the CDR3 reads TGCGCCAGCAGCCCGGACGGGGGATCCTACGAGCAGTACTTC. As protein: CASSPDGGSYEQYF. The full variable domain, completed using reference TRBV5-1 and TRBJ2-7, is KAGVTQTPRYLIKTRGQQVTLSCSPISGHRSVSWYQQTPGQGLQFLFEYFSETQRNKGNFPGRFSGRQFSNSRSEMNVSTLELGDSALYLCASSPDGGSYEQYFGPGTRLTVT.

The V and J genes are TRBV9 and TRBJ2-1, with D uncertain. This CDR3 is built from 16 residues. Germline V lookup: CDR1 SGDLS, CDR2 YYNGEE. Trimming took 0 bases from V and 6 from J, leaving 16 bases between them. The CDR3 nucleotides read TGTGCCAGCAGCGTAGACTCCCCTTTGATAGCCAATGAGCAGTTCTTC. Its translation is CASSVDSPLIANEQFF.

Of note for this clone: With a much larger clone just one base away, this may be a read error. The chain carries TRBV18 and TRBJ2-2; 7 bases are shared with TRBD2. The CDR3 totals 14 residues. The ends lost 6 bases at V and 7 bases at J; junction bases unmatched: 8. CDR1 KGHSH and CDR2 LQKENI come from the germline V gene. CDR3 DNA: TGTGCCAGCTCCCGGGAGGTTGGCATCGGGGAGCTGTTTTTT. The encoded protein is CASSREVGIGELFF.

This clone was seen just once. This chain connects TRBV27 to TRBJ2-1, with 13 positions matching TRBD2. The CDR3 runs to 18 residues. CDR1 is MNHEY, CDR2 SMNVEV, per germline (reference sequence). After removal of 2 bases from V and 10 bases from J, the junction contained 14 bases not matched to a gene. The CDR3 loop reads CASSLIGTSGIHPGEQFF. The DNA for the CDR3 is TGTGCCAGCAGTTTAATCGGGACTAGCGGGATCCACCCGGGGGAGCAGTTCTTC.

The gene calls are TRBV7-2 and TRBJ1-3; weak D call: TRBD1 (5 bases). The germline V gene encodes CDR1 SGHTA and CDR2 FQGNSA. Deletions cut 3 bases from V and 4 bases from J, with 10 bases between. The CDR3 sequence is 14 residues long. The CDR3 region has the DNA TGTGCCAGCAGCTTGACAGCCATCGGAAACACCATATATTTT. This encodes CASSLTAIGNTIYF.

A few counts support this clone. The V and J genes are TRBV28 and TRBJ1-2; the D is unclear. Germline V gene lookup returns CDR1 MDHEN and CDR2 SYDVKM. The CDR3 has 12 amino acids. V was trimmed by 4 bases and J by 8 bases, leaving 11 bases between them. The CDR3 sequence: CASSSGWKGYTF. CDR3 nucleotides: TGTGCCAGCAGTTCAGGATGGAAGGGCTACACCTTC.

In DNA, the CDR3 is TGTGCCTGGAGTGCCGGGACAGGGTTCCATCAGCCCCAGCATTTT. It codes for CAWSAGTGFHQPQHF. The V gene is TRBV30, the J gene TRBJ1-5; 9 bases fit TRBD1. Per germline, CDR1 GTSNPN and CDR2 SVGIG (reference sequence). CDR3 length: 15 residues. The J segment lost 5 bases and the V segment lost 1 base, leaving 6 bases of the junction unmatched.

This rearrangement joins TRBV18 to TRBJ1-2, with D possibly being TRBD1 (6 bases). The V end was cut by 2 bases, the J end by 4 bases, with 8 bases between. CDR1 and CDR2 (germline): KGHSH, LQKENI. The CDR3 loop spans 13 amino acids. CDR3 DNA sequence: TGTGCCAGCTCACCAGGGGGGGCCTATGGCTACACCTTC. It encodes CASSPGGAYGYTF. The full variable domain, its missing parts supplied by reference TRBV18 and TRBJ1-2, is NAGVMQNPRHLVRRRGQEARLRCSPMKGHSHVYWYRQLPEEGLKFMVYLQKENIIDESGMPKERFSAEFPKEGPSILRIQQVVRGDSAAYFCASSPGGAYGYTFGSGTRLTVV.

This clone was counted many times. The chain combines TRBV7-3 with TRBJ2-1; 8 bases map to TRBD2. The CDR3 is 15 residues long. The ends lost 6 bases at V and 4 bases at J; junction bases unmatched: 8. Germline CDR1 and CDR2: SGHTA and FQGTGA. In DNA, the CDR3 is TGTGCCAGCAGTTTGGGACTAGTGGTTTACAATGAGCAGTTCTTC. It translates to CASSLGLVVYNEQFF.

V is TRBV6-5 and J is TRBJ2-7; 8 bases match TRBD2. Unmatched junction bases numbered 6, after V lost 0 bases and J lost 5 bases. The CDR3 extends over 15 amino acids. Germline V gene lookup returns CDR1 MNHEY and CDR2 SVGAGI. CDR3 coding DNA: TGTGCCAGCAGTTACTCAGCGGGAGAAGGCGACGAGCAGTACTTC. Protein: CASSYSAGEGDEQYF.